Listed below are T cell receptor beta chains from one sample, sequenced in a study of T cells in Graves' hyperthyroidism and ophthalmopathy. A single record per CDR3 protein comes from TCRdb applying MiXCR to the multiplex PCR reads. This table holds around 540,000 distinct CDR3 sequences, about 16% found once. Source material: blood. The receptors here all came from a young woman with Graves' ophthalmopathy. The CDR3 runs from the conserved cysteine through the conserved F or W. Each record gives: J gene, CDR3 length, clone size, D gene, V gene, CDR3 protein, CDR3 DNA. D genes are given only for firm matches. Expanded clones are given a class, and other clones once, few, many or no size at all.

J gene: TRBJ2-5; CDR3 length: 16; clone size: few; D gene: .; V gene: TRBV4-3; CDR3 protein: CASSQGARGVQETQYF; CDR3 DNA: TGCGCCAGCAGCCAAGGTGCCAGGGGTGTCCAAGAGACCCAGTACTTC
J gene: TRBJ2-7; CDR3 length: 12; clone size: many; D gene: .; V gene: TRBV2; CDR3 protein: CASRRVDDEQYF; CDR3 DNA: TGTGCCAGCAGAAGGGTTGACGACGAGCAGTACTTC
J gene: TRBJ1-2; CDR3 length: 15; clone size: few; D gene: .; V gene: TRBV5-1; CDR3 protein: CASSRGLRVLGGYTF; CDR3 DNA: TGCGCCAGCAGTCGCGGGCTGCGAGTTTTGGGCGGCTACACCTTC
J gene: TRBJ1-4; CDR3 length: 14; clone size: .; D gene: .; V gene: TRBV7-2; CDR3 protein: CASRPPGAAEKLFF; CDR3 DNA: TGTGCCAGCAGACCCCCCGGGGCGGCTGAAAAACTGTTTTTT
J gene: TRBJ2-4; CDR3 length: 15; clone size: many; D gene: .; V gene: TRBV30; CDR3 protein: CAWRSGSRAKNIQYF; CDR3 DNA: TGTGCCTGGAGATCCGGGAGCCGAGCCAAAAACATTCAGTACTTC
J gene: TRBJ1-5; CDR3 length: 17; clone size: many; D gene: .; V gene: TRBV20-1; CDR3 protein: CSASTFGGGSVYQPQHF; CDR3 DNA: TGCAGTGCTAGTACTTTTGGGGGAGGCTCAGTTTATCAGCCCCAGCATTTT
J gene: TRBJ2-1; CDR3 length: 15; clone size: few; D gene: TRBD2; V gene: TRBV14; CDR3 protein: CASSQFSSGGNEQFF; CDR3 DNA: TGTGCCAGCAGCCAATTTTCTAGCGGGGGCAATGAGCAGTTCTTC
J gene: TRBJ2-5; CDR3 length: 16; clone size: few; D gene: .; V gene: TRBV28; CDR3 protein: CASSLSRLGGGETQYF; CDR3 DNA: TGTGCCAGCAGTTTATCGCGATTGGGGGGTGGAGAGACCCAGTACTTC
J gene: TRBJ2-1; CDR3 length: 15; clone size: .; D gene: TRBD1; V gene: TRBV20-1; CDR3 protein: CSARPGTGVRLEQFF; CDR3 DNA: TGCAGTGCTAGACCCGGGACAGGGGTCCGGTTGGAGCAGTTCTTC
J gene: TRBJ2-2; CDR3 length: 17; clone size: .; D gene: TRBD2; V gene: TRBV10-3; CDR3 protein: CAISESGLAENTGELFF; CDR3 DNA: TGTGCCATCAGTGAGTCGGGACTAGCGGAGAACACCGGGGAGCTGTTTTTT
J gene: TRBJ2-7; CDR3 length: 17; clone size: few; D gene: TRBD2; V gene: TRBV7-4; CDR3 protein: CASSLYKTSGSTYEQYF; CDR3 DNA: TGTGCCAGCAGCTTATATAAGACTAGCGGGAGCACCTACGAGCAGTACTTC
J gene: TRBJ1-4; CDR3 length: 15; clone size: many; D gene: TRBD1; V gene: TRBV11-2; CDR3 protein: CASSRRQGREEKLFF; CDR3 DNA: TGTGCCAGCAGCCGACGACAGGGGAGGGAGGAAAAACTGTTTTTT
J gene: TRBJ1-3; CDR3 length: 17; clone size: .; D gene: .; V gene: TRBV7-8; CDR3 protein: CASSRPRGASSGNTIYF; CDR3 DNA: TGTGCCAGCAGCCGCCCGCGGGGGGCAAGTTCTGGAAACACCATATATTTT
J gene: TRBJ2-7; CDR3 length: 19; clone size: .; D gene: .; V gene: TRBV3-1; CDR3 protein: CASSQDPIPGWPLYYEQYF; CDR3 DNA: TGTGCCAGCAGCCAAGATCCCATTCCCGGGTGGCCCCTCTACTACGAGCAGTACTTC
J gene: TRBJ2-5; CDR3 length: 13; clone size: many; D gene: .; V gene: TRBV20-1; CDR3 protein: CSASSWRGETQYF; CDR3 DNA: TGCAGTGCTAGTTCGTGGCGCGGGGAGACCCAGTACTTC
J gene: TRBJ2-5; CDR3 length: 16; clone size: few; D gene: TRBD2; V gene: TRBV11-2; CDR3 protein: CASSLSAGAFGETQYF; CDR3 DNA: TGTGCCAGCAGCTTAAGTGCGGGAGCGTTCGGGGAGACCCAGTACTTC
J gene: TRBJ2-7; CDR3 length: 17; clone size: .; D gene: TRBD2; V gene: TRBV18; CDR3 protein: CASSPYTTSGSLREQYF; CDR3 DNA: TGTGCCAGCTCACCCTACACGACTAGCGGGAGTTTGCGGGAGCAGTACTTC
J gene: TRBJ2-7; CDR3 length: 13; clone size: .; D gene: TRBD1; V gene: TRBV19; CDR3 protein: CASEDRVAYEQYF; CDR3 DNA: TGTGCCAGTGAGGACAGGGTGGCCTACGAGCAGTACTTC
J gene: TRBJ2-7; CDR3 length: 15; clone size: many; D gene: TRBD1; V gene: TRBV6-2/TRBV6-3; CDR3 protein: CASSYRGLSSYEQYF; CDR3 DNA: TGTGCCAGCAGTTACAGGGGGCTTTCCTCCTACGAGCAGTACTTC
J gene: TRBJ2-1; CDR3 length: 15; clone size: many; D gene: TRBD2; V gene: TRBV20-1; CDR3 protein: CSASPASGEYNEQFF; CDR3 DNA: TGCAGTGCTTCCCCGGCTAGCGGGGAGTACAATGAGCAGTTCTTC
J gene: TRBJ1-6; CDR3 length: 17; clone size: many; D gene: TRBD1; V gene: TRBV3-1; CDR3 protein: CASSQVGTGSYNSPLHF; CDR3 DNA: TGTGCCAGCAGCCAAGTTGGGACAGGGAGTTATAATTCACCCCTCCACTTT
J gene: TRBJ2-3; CDR3 length: 15; clone size: .; D gene: .; V gene: TRBV9; CDR3 protein: CASSAASAALDTQYF; CDR3 DNA: TGTGCCAGCAGCGCCGCTTCGGCAGCGTTAGATACGCAGTATTTT
J gene: TRBJ2-2; CDR3 length: 17; clone size: few; D gene: .; V gene: TRBV7-9; CDR3 protein: CASSLARNSFLGGELFF; CDR3 DNA: TGTGCCAGCAGCTTAGCGCGAAATTCTTTTCTAGGCGGGGAGCTGTTTTTT
J gene: TRBJ2-1; CDR3 length: 13; clone size: .; D gene: .; V gene: TRBV6-1; CDR3 protein: CASREVQDNEQFF; CDR3 DNA: TGTGCCAGCAGGGAAGTACAGGACAATGAGCAGTTCTTC
J gene: TRBJ2-1; CDR3 length: 18; clone size: few; D gene: TRBD2; V gene: TRBV2; CDR3 protein: CASIPDRDSGSSYNEQFF; CDR3 DNA: TGTGCCAGCATTCCTGACAGGGATAGCGGGAGCTCCTACAATGAGCAGTTCTTC
J gene: TRBJ2-6; CDR3 length: 12; clone size: many; D gene: .; V gene: TRBV2; CDR3 protein: CASHTGANVLTF; CDR3 DNA: TGTGCCAGCCACACTGGGGCCAACGTCCTGACTTTC
J gene: TRBJ2-5; CDR3 length: 13; clone size: many; D gene: .; V gene: TRBV20-1; CDR3 protein: CSVLDRGVETQYF; CDR3 DNA: TGCAGTGTTTTGGACCGCGGGGTAGAGACCCAGTACTTC
J gene: TRBJ2-2; CDR3 length: 18; clone size: once; D gene: TRBD2; V gene: TRBV19; CDR3 protein: CASSPQGPSAGYTGELFF; CDR3 DNA: TGTGCCAGTAGCCCCCAGGGCCCCTCAGCGGGGTACACCGGGGAGCTGTTTTTT
J gene: TRBJ2-5; CDR3 length: 14; clone size: many; D gene: .; V gene: TRBV6-1; CDR3 protein: CASTLSPGQETQYF; CDR3 DNA: TGTGCCAGCACCCTGTCTCCTGGCCAAGAGACCCAGTACTTC
J gene: TRBJ2-3; CDR3 length: 16; clone size: many; D gene: TRBD1; V gene: TRBV7-2; CDR3 protein: CASRSDRGQGTDTQYF; CDR3 DNA: TGTGCCAGCAGATCTGACAGGGGACAGGGAACAGATACGCAGTATTTT
J gene: TRBJ1-5; CDR3 length: 14; clone size: few; D gene: TRBD1; V gene: TRBV12-5; CDR3 protein: CASKTGKDNQPQHF; CDR3 DNA: TGTGCTAGTAAGACAGGGAAAGACAATCAGCCCCAGCATTTT
J gene: TRBJ1-2; CDR3 length: 15; clone size: .; D gene: .; V gene: TRBV4-3; CDR3 protein: CASSQARQLNYGYTF; CDR3 DNA: TGCGCCAGCAGCCAGGCTCGGCAGTTGAACTATGGCTACACCTTC
J gene: TRBJ2-5; CDR3 length: 16; clone size: few; D gene: .; V gene: TRBV28; CDR3 protein: CASSLEGSWSRETQYF; CDR3 DNA: TGTGCCAGCAGTTTGGAAGGATCTTGGAGCAGAGAGACCCAGTACTTC
J gene: TRBJ1-5; CDR3 length: 14; clone size: many; D gene: TRBD1; V gene: TRBV2; CDR3 protein: CASRPGQGVQPQHF; CDR3 DNA: TGTGCCAGCAGGCCGGGACAGGGGGTTCAGCCCCAGCATTTT
J gene: TRBJ1-3; CDR3 length: 14; clone size: .; D gene: .; V gene: TRBV6-1; CDR3 protein: CARTQGWAGNTIYF; CDR3 DNA: TGTGCCAGGACCCAGGGTTGGGCTGGAAACACCATATATTTT
J gene: TRBJ1-5; CDR3 length: 17; clone size: .; D gene: .; V gene: TRBV28; CDR3 protein: CASTPVGFLIWNQPQHF; CDR3 DNA: TGTGCCAGCACTCCGGTTGGGTTTCTGATTTGGAATCAGCCCCAGCATTTT
J gene: TRBJ2-2; CDR3 length: 15; clone size: many; D gene: .; V gene: TRBV12-3/TRBV12-4; CDR3 protein: CASRIQDGGTGELFF; CDR3 DNA: TGTGCCAGCAGAATACAGGACGGAGGCACCGGGGAGCTGTTTTTT
J gene: TRBJ2-1; CDR3 length: 13; clone size: .; D gene: .; V gene: TRBV9; CDR3 protein: CASSVGSRNEQFF; CDR3 DNA: TGTGCCAGCAGCGTAGGGAGTCGGAATGAGCAGTTCTTC
J gene: TRBJ1-6; CDR3 length: 14; clone size: many; D gene: .; V gene: TRBV12-3/TRBV12-4; CDR3 protein: CASSSEELRSPLHF; CDR3 DNA: TGTGCCAGCAGTTCTGAGGAGTTGAGGTCACCCCTCCACTTT
J gene: TRBJ2-5; CDR3 length: 13; clone size: .; D gene: .; V gene: TRBV29-1; CDR3 protein: CSVEETAAETQYF; CDR3 DNA: TGCAGCGTTGAAGAGACAGCGGCGGAGACCCAGTACTTC
J gene: TRBJ1-5; CDR3 length: 15; clone size: .; D gene: TRBD1; V gene: TRBV4-2; CDR3 protein: CASSQGGQADQPQHF; CDR3 DNA: TGTGCCAGCAGCCAAGGTGGACAGGCTGATCAGCCCCAGCATTTT
J gene: TRBJ2-3; CDR3 length: 15; clone size: many; D gene: TRBD2; V gene: TRBV6-2/TRBV6-3; CDR3 protein: CASSYRGLAPDTQYF; CDR3 DNA: TGTGCCAGCAGTTACCGCGGACTAGCGCCAGATACGCAGTATTTT
J gene: TRBJ2-7; CDR3 length: 15; clone size: .; D gene: TRBD2; V gene: TRBV6-2/TRBV6-3; CDR3 protein: CASSSLAGVTYEQYF; CDR3 DNA: TGTGCCAGCAGTTCACTAGCGGGAGTAACTTACGAGCAGTACTTC
J gene: TRBJ2-1; CDR3 length: 15; clone size: .; D gene: TRBD2; V gene: TRBV7-9; CDR3 protein: CASSSERGIYNEQFF; CDR3 DNA: TGTGCCAGCAGCTCTGAGCGGGGTATATACAATGAGCAGTTCTTC
J gene: TRBJ2-3; CDR3 length: 14; clone size: .; D gene: TRBD1; V gene: TRBV28; CDR3 protein: CASTWDRGTDTQYF; CDR3 DNA: TGTGCCAGCACCTGGGACAGGGGCACAGATACGCAGTATTTT
J gene: TRBJ1-1; CDR3 length: 15; clone size: many; D gene: .; V gene: TRBV7-8; CDR3 protein: CASSPAWVSGTEAFF; CDR3 DNA: TGTGCCAGCAGCCCCGCCTGGGTGTCGGGGACTGAAGCTTTCTTT
J gene: TRBJ2-7; CDR3 length: 15; clone size: .; D gene: TRBD1; V gene: TRBV7-9; CDR3 protein: CASSSPGTGGREQYF; CDR3 DNA: TGTGCCAGCAGCTCTCCCGGGACAGGGGGCCGGGAGCAGTACTTC
J gene: TRBJ2-4; CDR3 length: 14; clone size: many; D gene: TRBD2; V gene: TRBV20-1; CDR3 protein: CSARVGLAGNIQYF; CDR3 DNA: TGCAGTGCTAGAGTGGGACTAGCGGGAAACATTCAGTACTTC
J gene: TRBJ1-4; CDR3 length: 17; clone size: few; D gene: .; V gene: TRBV18; CDR3 protein: CASSPGQGISTNEKLFF; CDR3 DNA: TGTGCCAGCTCACCGGGCCAGGGGATTTCAACTAATGAAAAACTGTTTTTT
J gene: TRBJ2-3; CDR3 length: 12; clone size: .; D gene: .; V gene: TRBV15; CDR3 protein: CATSSERDTQYF; CDR3 DNA: TGTGCCACCAGCAGCGAACGTGATACGCAGTATTTT
J gene: TRBJ1-3; CDR3 length: 14; clone size: many; D gene: .; V gene: TRBV30; CDR3 protein: CAWSADNSGNTIYF; CDR3 DNA: TGTGCCTGGAGTGCGGACAACTCTGGAAACACCATATATTTT
J gene: TRBJ2-7; CDR3 length: 17; clone size: .; D gene: TRBD2; V gene: TRBV20-1; CDR3 protein: CSARGLAGGRRVYEQYF; CDR3 DNA: TGCAGTGCCCGGGGCCTAGCGGGAGGACGGAGGGTCTACGAGCAGTACTTC
J gene: TRBJ2-6; CDR3 length: 17; clone size: once; D gene: TRBD2; V gene: TRBV20-1; CDR3 protein: CSARGGSGHSGANVLTF; CDR3 DNA: TGCAGTGCTAGAGGTGGTAGCGGGCACTCTGGGGCCAACGTCCTGACTTTC
J gene: TRBJ1-1; CDR3 length: 14; clone size: many; D gene: .; V gene: TRBV28; CDR3 protein: CASALFRGDTEAFF; CDR3 DNA: TGTGCCAGCGCTCTTTTCAGGGGAGACACTGAAGCTTTCTTT
J gene: TRBJ2-3; CDR3 length: 16; clone size: many; D gene: .; V gene: TRBV29-1; CDR3 protein: CSVEPPGTRGTDTQYF; CDR3 DNA: TGCAGCGTTGAACCCCCGGGGACCCGAGGCACAGATACGCAGTATTTT
J gene: TRBJ2-7; CDR3 length: 15; clone size: many; D gene: TRBD1; V gene: TRBV6-2/TRBV6-3; CDR3 protein: CATREGTGGSYEQYF; CDR3 DNA: TGTGCCACCCGCGAGGGGACAGGTGGCTCCTACGAGCAGTACTTC
J gene: TRBJ2-7; CDR3 length: 12; clone size: .; D gene: TRBD1; V gene: TRBV29-1; CDR3 protein: CSAGTGGYEQYF; CDR3 DNA: TGCAGCGCCGGGACAGGGGGTTACGAGCAGTACTTC